The present T cell receptor beta chain was sequenced within a study of monozygotic twins with inflammatory bowel disease. Germline CDR1 is LGHNA and CDR2 is YSLEER. CDR3 size: 15 residues. TCRdb derives one entry per CDR3 protein from the 5' RACE reads, leaving out DNA. This sample's clone table lists fewer than 550,000 distinct CDR3 sequences. Study-wide results and limits: What may have added variability to patient repertoires is that immunosuppressive treatments differed. Discrimination among different T cell subtypes was not achievable. Twins with IBD had fewer clonotypes in common with others than healthy twins, particularly during disease activity.

Of note for this clonotype: Its antigen is not identified.

Sequencing was carried out using blood. This chain uses TRBV4-3 with TRBJ2-2. The sequence was obtained from a human donor with ulcerative colitis or Crohn's disease, or a healthy co-twin of an affected twin (not recorded which). CDR3: CASSPGPRNTGELFF.